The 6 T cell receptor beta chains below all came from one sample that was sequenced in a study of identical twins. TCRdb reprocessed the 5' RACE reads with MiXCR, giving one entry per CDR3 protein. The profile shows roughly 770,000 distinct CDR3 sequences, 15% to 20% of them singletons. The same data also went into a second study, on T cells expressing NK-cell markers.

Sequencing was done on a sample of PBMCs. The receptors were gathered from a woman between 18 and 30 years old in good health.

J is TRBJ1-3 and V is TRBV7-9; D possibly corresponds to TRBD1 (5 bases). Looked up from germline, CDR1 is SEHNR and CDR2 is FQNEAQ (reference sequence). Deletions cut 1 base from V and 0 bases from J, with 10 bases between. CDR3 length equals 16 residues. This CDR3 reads CASSLGPGSSGNTIYF. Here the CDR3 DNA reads TGTGCCAGCAGCTTAGGTCCAGGGTCCTCTGGAAACACCATATATTTT. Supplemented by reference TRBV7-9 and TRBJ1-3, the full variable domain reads DTGVSQNPRHKITKRGQNVTFRCDPISEHNRLYWYRQTLGQGPEFLTYFQNEAQLEKSRLLSDRFSAERPKGSFSTLEIQRTEQGDSAMYLCASSLGPGSSGNTIYFGEGSWLTVV.

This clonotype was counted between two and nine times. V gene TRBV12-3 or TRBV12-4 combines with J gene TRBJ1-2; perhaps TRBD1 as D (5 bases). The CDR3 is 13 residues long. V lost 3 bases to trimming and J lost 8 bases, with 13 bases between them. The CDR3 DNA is TGTGCCAGCAGTTTTGGGGGACGGGGAGGCTACACCTTC. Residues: CASSFGGRGGYTF.

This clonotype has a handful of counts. The DNA for the CDR3 is TGTGCCAGCAGCCGGGGCAGGGACTTGGGCTACACCTTC. Its translation: CASSRGRDLGYTF. This sequence joins TRBV6-6 and TRBJ1-2; possibly TRBD1 for D (5 bases). Germline V CDR1 and CDR2: MNHNY, SVGAGI (reference sequence). Deletions cut 6 bases from V and 8 bases from J, with 16 bases between. This CDR3 is 13 amino acids long.

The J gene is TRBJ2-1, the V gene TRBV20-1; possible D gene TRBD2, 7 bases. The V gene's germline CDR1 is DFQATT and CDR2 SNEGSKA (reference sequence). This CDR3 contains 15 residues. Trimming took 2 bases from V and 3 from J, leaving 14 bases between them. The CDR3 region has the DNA TGCAGTGCTAGAAGGGGGGGGGATTACTACAATGAGCAGTTCTTC. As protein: CSARRGGDYYNEQFF.

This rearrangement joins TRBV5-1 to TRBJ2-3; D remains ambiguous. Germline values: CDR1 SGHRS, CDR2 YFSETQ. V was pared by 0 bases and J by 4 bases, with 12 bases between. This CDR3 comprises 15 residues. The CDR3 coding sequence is TGCGCCAGCAGCTTGGAGGGCGCTGCTGCAGATACGCAGTATTTT. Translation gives CASSLEGAAADTQYF.

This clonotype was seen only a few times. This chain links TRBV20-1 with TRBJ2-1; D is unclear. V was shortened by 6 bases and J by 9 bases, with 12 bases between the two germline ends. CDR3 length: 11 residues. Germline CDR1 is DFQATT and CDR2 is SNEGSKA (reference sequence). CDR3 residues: CSATLTGEQFF. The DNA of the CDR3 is TGCAGTGCCACACTAACGGGTGAGCAGTTCTTC.